The 21 T cell receptor beta chains below all came from one sample that was sequenced in a study of beta chain features in type 1 diabetes. Broader study findings: TCRB CDR3s from Type 1 diabetes patients were moderately but significantly shorter in all four CD4+ subsets.

Antigen specificity for these receptors is unknown. Sequencing targeted expressed TCRB transcripts, as all isolated RNA had been reverse transcribed. Produced via immunoSEQ multiplex PCR; TCRdb's table is partial and in-frame only. The profile shows around 360,000 clones, roughly 13% of them singletons. Sequenced: naive CD4+ T cells from blood. The receptors stem from a woman in her late teens or twenties with type 1 diabetes.

The chain recombines TRBV5-1 with TRBJ1-4; 7 bases line up with TRBD1. CDR1 is SGHRS, CDR2 YFSETQ, per germline. After removal of 3 bases from V and 5 bases from J, the junction contained 4 bases not matched to a gene. The CDR3 has 14 amino acids. Here the CDR3 DNA reads TGCGCCAGCAGCTGGGGACAGCAGAATGAAAAACTGTTTTTT. Protein sequence: CASSWGQQNEKLFF.

This clone has more than one count but fewer than ten. The CDR3 protein is CASQQGAYGYTF. Here the CDR3 DNA reads TGTGCCAGTCAACAGGGGGCCTATGGCTACACCTTC. J is TRBJ1-2 and V is TRBV25-1, with TRBD1 identical over 9 bases. The CDR3 totals 12 residues. Unmatched junction bases numbered 3, after V lost 9 bases and J lost 4 bases. CDR1 MGHDK and CDR2 SYGVNS come from the germline V gene.

In this sample, this clone turned up a few times. This sequence joins TRBV14 and TRBJ1-1, with a tentative D call TRBD1 (5 bases). V lost 4 bases to trimming and J lost 5 bases, with 11 bases between them. CDR1 and CDR2 from the germline V gene are SGHDN and FVKESK. This CDR3 contains 13 residues. The CDR3 bases are TGTGCCAGCAGCCCCATCGGGGGAACTGAAGCTTTCTTT. As protein: CASSPIGGTEAFF.

The chain has TRBV5-4 and TRBJ2-7, with 7 bases fitting TRBD1. Germline assignment: CDR1 SGHNT and CDR2 YYREEE (reference sequence). There are 13 residues in the CDR3. The V and J ends lost 3 bases and 2 bases, in that order; junction bases with no gene match: 2. CDR3 DNA sequence: TGTGCCAGCAGCTCGACAGGGACCTACGAGCAGTACTTC. Its protein product is CASSSTGTYEQYF.

This clone was counted between two and nine times. V usage is TRBV19 and J usage is TRBJ2-7; tentative D call: TRBD1 (6 bases). The germline V gene has CDR1 LNHDA and CDR2 SQIVND (reference sequence). The CDR3 length is 14 residues. V was cut by 5 bases and J by 6 bases, with 17 bases left in between. The chain's CDR3 is CASSLLPGVGEQYF. Written as DNA, the CDR3 is TGTGCCAGTAGTCTATTACCAGGGGTGGGCGAGCAGTACTTC.

The chain employs TRBV28 and TRBJ2-6; no firm D call. Germline lookup yields CDR1 MDHEN and CDR2 SYDVKM. The CDR3 is 14 residues long. V dropped 8 bases and J dropped 0 bases, with 8 bases sitting between them. CDR3 DNA sequence: TGTGCCAGCTCTCCTCCCTCTGGGGCCAACGTCCTGACTTTC. Its protein is CASSPPSGANVLTF. The full variable domain, completed using reference TRBV28 and TRBJ2-6, is DVKVTQSSRYLVKRTGEKVFLECVQDMDHENMFWYRQDPGLGLRLIYFSYDVKMKEKGDIPEGYSVSREKKERFSLILESASTNQTSMYLCASSPPSGANVLTFGAGSRLTVL.

The chain couples TRBV20-1 to TRBJ1-1; D is undetermined. Germline loops: CDR1 DFQATT, CDR2 SNEGSKA (reference sequence). The CDR3 extends over 11 amino acids. CDR3 sequence reads: CAPSMNTEAFF. The CDR3 nucleotides read TGCGCCCCCTCTATGAACACTGAAGCTTTCTTT.

This clone was seen a handful of times. The rearrangement joins TRBV7-2 to TRBJ2-3; the D gene is possibly TRBD2 (6 bases). The CDR3 has 16 amino acids. Trimming stripped 1 base from V and 6 bases from J, with 17 bases between. Looked up from germline, CDR1 is SGHTA and CDR2 is FQGNSA. The CDR3 nucleotides are TGTGCCAGCAGCTTAGTGGCGGGGATTCGATCGGATACGCAGTATTTT. It is translated as CASSLVAGIRSDTQYF.

The chain uses TRBV30 and TRBJ1-2; D is unresolved. The CDR3 extends over 11 amino acids. Trimming stripped 2 bases from V and 5 bases from J, with 6 bases between. CDR1 is GTSNPN, CDR2 SVGIG, per germline (reference sequence). Here the CDR3 reads CAWSTRYGYTF. The CDR3 bases are TGTGCCTGGAGTACCAGATATGGCTACACCTTC.

This clone was detected a few times. V gene TRBV7-2 combines with J gene TRBJ1-1; D is ambiguous. The ends were cut back, 2 bases at V and 7 bases at J, with 14 bases in the middle. The germline gives CDR1 SGHTA, CDR2 FQGNSA. The CDR3 contains 14 residues. CDR3 sequence reads: CASSLQGGKGEAFF. The CDR3 coding sequence is TGTGCCAGCAGCTTACAAGGAGGGAAGGGTGAAGCTTTCTTT.

This clone has just a few counts. V gene TRBV7-7 combines with J gene TRBJ2-3; 14 positions agree with TRBD2. The CDR3 contains 17 residues. V shed 3 bases, J shed 2 bases, and the junction held 4 bases outside the gene matches. Looked up from germline, CDR1 is SSHAT and CDR2 is FNYEAQ (reference sequence). CDR3 coding DNA: TGTGCCAGCAGCTTCAGGACTAGCGGGGGGTTCACAGATACGCAGTATTTT. This codes for CASSFRTSGGFTDTQYF.

In this sample, this clone turned up a few times. V gene TRBV28 combines with J gene TRBJ2-6, with a weak D call TRBD2 (5 bases). V was clipped by 6 bases and J by 4 bases, with 13 bases between them. Germline-derived CDR1 and CDR2 are MDHEN and SYDVKM. There are 15 residues in the CDR3. The CDR3 here is CASRRRGSGANVLTF. In nucleotides, the CDR3 is TGTGCCAGCAGGAGACGGGGTTCCGGGGCCAACGTCCTGACTTTC.

This chain joins TRBV7-2 and TRBJ2-2; 7 positions match TRBD1. Losses at the gene ends were 3 bases for V and 4 bases for J; bases not matched to a gene: 5. This CDR3 has 15 residues. CDR1 is SGHTA and CDR2 is FQGNSA in the germline V gene. This chain's CDR3 is CASSFSRDSTGELFF. CDR3 DNA: TGTGCCAGCAGCTTCAGTAGGGACAGCACCGGGGAGCTGTTTTTT.

The gene calls are TRBV6-6 and TRBJ1-5, with 8 bases fitting TRBD1. The CDR3 consists of 16 residues. CDR1 MNHNY and CDR2 SVGAGI come from the germline V gene (reference sequence). The J segment lost 4 bases and the V segment lost 5 bases, leaving 10 bases of the junction unmatched. As DNA, the CDR3 is TGTGCCAGCAGTAGTTTTTTGGGACAGGAGAATCAGCCCCAGCATTTT. Its protein is CASSSFLGQENQPQHF.

V usage is TRBV27 and J usage is TRBJ1-1; D might be TRBD1 (6 bases). This CDR3 has 16 residues. Trimming cost V 5 bases and J 1 base, with 17 bases left between them. Germline V gene sequence: CDR1 MNHEY, CDR2 SMNVEV (reference sequence). The CDR3 region has the DNA TGTGCCAGCAGTCGCGATCTAACAGGGAGGAACACTGAAGCTTTCTTT. This codes for CASSRDLTGRNTEAFF.

This clone was counted between two and nine times. J is TRBJ1-1 and V is TRBV29-1; D gene ambiguous. V gave up 7 bases and J gave up 0 bases, with 12 bases separating them. Looked up from germline, CDR1 is SQVTM and CDR2 is ANQGSEA. The CDR3 totals 13 residues. CDR3 amino acids: CSASGVLNTEAFF. The CDR3 coding sequence is TGCAGCGCCTCCGGAGTGCTGAACACTGAAGCTTTCTTT.

This clone has more than one count but fewer than ten. This chain joins TRBV5-1 and TRBJ2-5; tentatively, D is TRBD2 (6 bases). Germline V CDR1 and CDR2: SGHRS, YFSETQ. The germline V and J ends were trimmed by 2 bases and 2 bases, with 13 bases remaining between them. The CDR3 spans 15 residues. DNA of the CDR3: TGCGCCAGCAGCTTCGGGAGTGGGGCACAAGAGACCCAGTACTTC. It specifies CASSFGSGAQETQYF.

The rearrangement uses TRBV4-3 and TRBJ2-1, with a tentative D call TRBD2 (6 bases). Trimming took off 0 bases at V and 4 bases at J, with 13 bases between the two ends. Germline CDR1 reads LGHNA; CDR2 reads YSLEER. This CDR3 region has 16 residues. In nucleotides, the CDR3 is TGCGCCAGCAGCCAAGAACCCGTGGGGGGTTACAATGAGCAGTTCTTC. Protein sequence: CASSQEPVGGYNEQFF.

This chain links TRBV4-3 with TRBJ1-1; D perhaps matches TRBD1 (5 bases). This CDR3 has 12 residues. Trimming removed 4 bases at V and 11 bases at J, with 14 bases between. The germline gives CDR1 LGHNA, CDR2 YSLEER. CDR3 sequence (DNA): TGCGCCAGCAGCCTCCTGGGGGAGGGGGCTTTCTTT. This translates into CASSLLGEGAFF.

This chain links TRBV4-3 with TRBJ2-7; D call uncertain. The CDR3 has 14 amino acids. In germline, CDR1 is LGHNA, CDR2 YSLEER. Between the trimmed V and J ends, which lost 4 bases and 2 bases, there was a span of 12 bases. The CDR3: CASSPATQTYEQYF. The CDR3 DNA is TGCGCCAGCAGCCCGGCGACACAGACCTACGAGCAGTACTTC.

The chain couples TRBV20-1 to TRBJ1-1; D call uncertain. The V and J ends lost 2 bases and 7 bases respectively, with 5 bases between them. CDR1 and CDR2 (germline): DFQATT, SNEGSKA (reference sequence). This CDR3 is built from 10 residues. CDR3 amino acids: CSARISEAFF. The CDR3 DNA reads TGCAGTGCTAGAATCAGTGAAGCTTTCTTT.